The clone carrying this T cell receptor beta chain has only one observation. The data were taken from a study of OX40 agonist ivuxolimab in advanced cancers. This CDR3 is 12 amino acids long. Germline V gives CDR1 MNHNS, CDR2 SASEGT. The germline V and J ends were trimmed by 9 bases and 8 bases, with 11 bases remaining between them. Generated by immunoSEQ multiplex PCR, the TCRdb table keeps only in-frame clones and is missing some. The sample has 70,000 to 95,000 clones, roughly 88% seen once. This sequence was found in an adult with an advanced solid tumor such as melanoma, head and neck, liver or kidney cancer. The sequencing here drew on CD4+ or CD8+ T cells sorted from blood, taken in a trial of the OX40 agonist ivuxolimab. V gene TRBV6-1 combines with J gene TRBJ1-6, with D unresolved. For the CDR3, the DNA is TGTGCCAGTCATCCCAAGGATTCACCCCTCCACTTT. Translating it yields CASHPKDSPLHF.